Shown below are 11 T cell receptor beta chains from a single sample sequenced in a study of T cell responses to AZD1222 COVID-19 vaccine. Some clones are missing from TCRdb's copy, which holds only in-frame ones; the method was immunoSEQ multiplex PCR. Found here are 50,000 to 75,000 clones, roughly 89% of them singletons; the top ten hold 6.1%. Specimen: peripheral blood, collected 28 days after the second AZD1222 dose. Receptors originate from an adult who received the AZD1222 COVID-19 vaccine.

V is TRBV12-3 or TRBV12-4 and J is TRBJ1-2, with D perhaps matching TRBD1 (6 bases). Deletions cut 3 bases from V and 8 bases from J, with 10 bases between. The CDR3 length is 12 residues. The CDR3 is CASSFGRGGYTF. For the CDR3, the DNA is TGTGCCAGCAGTTTTGGCAGGGGCGGCTACACCTTC.

The CDR3 here is CASSQDRVSYNEQFF. CDR3 nucleotides: TGCGCCAGCAGCCAAGATCGAGTTTCCTACAATGAGCAGTTCTTC. The chain uses TRBV4-3 and TRBJ2-1, with no clear D. Germline CDR1 is LGHNA and CDR2 is YSLEER. The V gene lost 0 bases and the J gene lost 1 base, with 7 bases spanning the gap. The CDR3 is made up of 15 amino acids.

The CDR3 DNA reads TGCGCCAGCAGCCAAGCCTTTTATAGCAATCAGCCCCAGCATTTT. Its protein product is CASSQAFYSNQPQHF. V is TRBV4-3 and J is TRBJ1-5; D is ambiguous. The CDR3 totals 15 residues. Trimming pared 1 base from V and 0 bases from J, leaving 7 bases between. CDR1 is LGHNA, CDR2 YSLEER, per germline.

The V call is TRBV19, the J call TRBJ2-2, with TRBD2 matching over 8 bases. Germline CDR1 reads LNHDA; CDR2 reads SQIVND (reference sequence). The CDR3 spans 18 residues. V lost 3 bases and J lost 5; bases outside the gene matches: 14. The CDR3 bases are TGTGCCAGTAGTATTAATCAAGGGCTAGCGGGCCTAACCGGGGAGCTGTTTTTT. Residues: CASSINQGLAGLTGELFF.

J is TRBJ1-2 and V is TRBV28; 9 bases fit TRBD1. Germline loops: CDR1 MDHEN, CDR2 SYDVKM. V shed 6 bases and J 0 bases; nucleotides not matched to a gene: 8. The length of the CDR3 is 16 residues. As DNA, the CDR3 is TGTGCCAGCAGCCTAGACAGGGGGATACCTAACTATGGCTACACCTTC. It encodes CASSLDRGIPNYGYTF.

This clone was counted once. This chain connects TRBV5-6 to TRBJ1-6, with D possibly TRBD1 on 6 matching bases. This CDR3 has 14 residues. The ends were cut back, 4 bases at V and 8 bases at J, with 13 bases in the middle. Germline assignment: CDR1 SGHDT and CDR2 YYEEEE. The CDR3, as DNA: TGTGCCAGCAGCGCCTACAGGGAACATTCACCCCTCCACTTT. It translates to CASSAYREHSPLHF. Drawing the rest from reference TRBV5-6 and TRBJ1-6, the complete variable domain is DAGVTQSPTHLIKTRGQQVTLRCSPKSGHDTVSWYQQALGQGPQFIFQYYEEEERQRGNFPDRFSGHQFPNYSSELNVNALLLGDSALYLCASSAYREHSPLHFGNGTRLTVT.

V gene TRBV7-3 combines with J gene TRBJ2-4; D could derive from TRBD1 or TRBD2 (5 bases each). Trimming stripped 5 bases from V and 2 bases from J, with 13 bases between. The CDR3 has 15 residues. CDR1 is SGHTA and CDR2 is FQGTGA in the germline V gene. This CDR3 is CASSLQGASKNIQYF. In nucleotides, the CDR3 is TGTGCCAGCAGCCTGCAGGGAGCCTCCAAAAACATTCAGTACTTC.

This chain uses TRBV9 with TRBJ2-7; either TRBD1 or TRBD2 may fit D (6 bases each). Trimming cost V 0 bases and J 9 bases, with 13 bases left between them. The CDR3 has 13 residues. Germline CDR1 reads SGDLS; CDR2 reads YYNGEE. The DNA of the CDR3 is TGTGCCAGCAGCGTAGGGGGGGCCGATGTGCAGTACTTC. Its translation: CASSVGGADVQYF.

V usage is TRBV5-1 and J usage is TRBJ2-7; 8 bases are a match to TRBD1. The CDR3 covers 14 residues. CDR1 SGHRS and CDR2 YFSETQ come from the germline V gene. V lost 0 bases to trimming and J lost 4 bases; unmatched junction nucleotides: 3. This CDR3 reads CASSLAGGAYEQYF. The CDR3 coding sequence is TGCGCCAGCAGCTTGGCAGGGGGCGCGTACGAGCAGTACTTC.

The CDR3, as DNA: TGTGCCAGCAGCTGGGGACAGGCGAACACCGGGGAGCTGTTTTTT. The encoded protein is CASSWGQANTGELFF. The chain is built from TRBV11-3 and TRBJ2-2; 8 nucleotides align to TRBD1. V was pared by 4 bases and J by 0 bases, with 1 base of the junction left unmatched. The germline V gene encodes CDR1 SGHNT and CDR2 YENEEA. CDR3 length: 15 residues. Filled out from reference TRBV11-3 and TRBJ2-2, the complete variable domain reads EAGVVQSPRYKIIEKKQPVAFWCNPISGHNTLYWYLQNLGQGPELLIRYENEEAVDDSQLPKDRFSAERLKGVDSTLKIQPAELGDSAVYLCASSWGQANTGELFFGEGSRLTVL.

This clone was found a few times. The rearrangement uses TRBV3-1 (or the pseudogene TRBV3-2) and TRBJ2-2; no clear D. CDR3 length: 12 amino acids. Germline V gene data show CDR1 as LGHDT and CDR2 as YNNKEL (reference sequence). The ends were cut back, 1 base at V and 11 bases at J, with 8 bases in the middle. The CDR3 loop is CASSQGSRELFF. The CDR3 bases are TGTGCCAGCAGCCAAGGCTCCCGAGAGCTGTTTTTT.